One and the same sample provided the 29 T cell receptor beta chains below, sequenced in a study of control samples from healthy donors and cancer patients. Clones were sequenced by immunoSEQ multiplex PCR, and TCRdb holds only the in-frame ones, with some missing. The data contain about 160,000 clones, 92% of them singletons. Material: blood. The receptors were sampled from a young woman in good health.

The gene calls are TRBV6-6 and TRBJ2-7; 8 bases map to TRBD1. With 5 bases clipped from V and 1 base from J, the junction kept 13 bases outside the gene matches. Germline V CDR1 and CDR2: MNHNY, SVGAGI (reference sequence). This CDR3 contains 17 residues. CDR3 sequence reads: CASSPLGQGAYSYEQYF. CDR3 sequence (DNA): TGTGCCAGCAGTCCCCTGGGGCAGGGGGCCTATTCCTACGAGCAGTACTTC.

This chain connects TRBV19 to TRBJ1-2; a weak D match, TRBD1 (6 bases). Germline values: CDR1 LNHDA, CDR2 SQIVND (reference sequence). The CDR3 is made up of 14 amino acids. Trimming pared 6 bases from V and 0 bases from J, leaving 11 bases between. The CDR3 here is CASSPQGSNYGYTF. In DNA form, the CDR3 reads TGTGCCAGTAGCCCTCAGGGGTCTAACTATGGCTACACCTTC.

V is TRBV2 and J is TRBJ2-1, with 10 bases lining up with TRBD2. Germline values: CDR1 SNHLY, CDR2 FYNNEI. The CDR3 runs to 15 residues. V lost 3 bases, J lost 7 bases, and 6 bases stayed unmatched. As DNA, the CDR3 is TGTGCCAGCAGTGAGAGCGGGAGGGCCGGGAATGAGCAGTTCTTC. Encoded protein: CASSESGRAGNEQFF. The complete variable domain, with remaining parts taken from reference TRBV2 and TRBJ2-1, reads EPEVTQTPSHQVTQMGQEVILRCVPISNHLYFYWYRQILGQKVEFLVSFYNNEISEKSEIFDDQFSVERPDGSNFTLKIRSTKLEDSAMYFCASSESGRAGNEQFFGPGTRLTVL.

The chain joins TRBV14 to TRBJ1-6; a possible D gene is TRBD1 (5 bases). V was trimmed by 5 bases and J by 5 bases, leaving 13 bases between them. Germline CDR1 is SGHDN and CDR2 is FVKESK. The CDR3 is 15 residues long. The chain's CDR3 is CASSSLGGDNSPLHF. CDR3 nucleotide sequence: TGTGCCAGCAGCTCCCTCGGGGGGGATAATTCACCCCTCCACTTT.

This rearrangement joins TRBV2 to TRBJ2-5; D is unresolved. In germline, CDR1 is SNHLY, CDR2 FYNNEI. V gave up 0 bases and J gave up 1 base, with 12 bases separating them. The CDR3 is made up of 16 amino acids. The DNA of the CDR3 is TGTGCCAGCAGTGAAGCGCTTCGGGCAGCCCAAGAGACCCAGTACTTC. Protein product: CASSEALRAAQETQYF. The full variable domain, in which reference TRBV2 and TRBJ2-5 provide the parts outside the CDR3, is EPEVTQTPSHQVTQMGQEVILRCVPISNHLYFYWYRQILGQKVEFLVSFYNNEISEKSEIFDDQFSVERPDGSNFTLKIRSTKLEDSAMYFCASSEALRAAQETQYFGPGTRLLVL.

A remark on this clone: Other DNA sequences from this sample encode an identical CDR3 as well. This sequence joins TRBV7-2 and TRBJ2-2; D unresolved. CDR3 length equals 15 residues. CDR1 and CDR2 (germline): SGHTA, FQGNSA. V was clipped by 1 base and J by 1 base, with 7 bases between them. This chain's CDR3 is CASSLEGLNTGELFF. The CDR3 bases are TGTGCCAGCAGCTTAGAAGGGCTGAACACCGGGGAGCTGTTTTTT.

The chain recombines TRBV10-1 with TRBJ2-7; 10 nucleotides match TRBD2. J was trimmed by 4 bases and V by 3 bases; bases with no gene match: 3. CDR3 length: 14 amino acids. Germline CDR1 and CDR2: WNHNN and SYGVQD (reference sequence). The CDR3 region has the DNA TGCGCCAGCAGTGAACTAGCGGGGCCTTACGAGCAGTACTTC. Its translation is CASSELAGPYEQYF.

Here the CDR3 reads CASSQGVWSDRSSYNSPLHF. In nucleotides, the CDR3 is TGTGCCAGCAGCCAAGGGGTTTGGTCCGACAGGAGCTCCTATAATTCACCCCTCCACTTT. The chain joins TRBV14 to TRBJ1-6, with D possibly matching TRBD1 (6 bases). Trimming shortened V by 1 base and J by 0 bases, and 19 bases separated the two germline ends. The CDR3 is 20 residues long. Germline loops: CDR1 SGHDN, CDR2 FVKESK.

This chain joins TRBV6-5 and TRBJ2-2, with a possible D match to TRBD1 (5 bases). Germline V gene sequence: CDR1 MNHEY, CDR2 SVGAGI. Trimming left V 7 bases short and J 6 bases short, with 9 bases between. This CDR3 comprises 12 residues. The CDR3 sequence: CASTRVSGELFF. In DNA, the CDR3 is TGTGCCAGCACCAGGGTCTCCGGGGAGCTGTTTTTT.

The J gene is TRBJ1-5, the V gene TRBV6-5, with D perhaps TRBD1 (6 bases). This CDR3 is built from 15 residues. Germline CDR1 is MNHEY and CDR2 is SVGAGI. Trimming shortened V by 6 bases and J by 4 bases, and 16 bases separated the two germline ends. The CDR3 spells CASSPTYRENQPQHF. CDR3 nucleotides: TGTGCCAGCAGCCCAACTTACAGGGAAAATCAGCCCCAGCATTTT.

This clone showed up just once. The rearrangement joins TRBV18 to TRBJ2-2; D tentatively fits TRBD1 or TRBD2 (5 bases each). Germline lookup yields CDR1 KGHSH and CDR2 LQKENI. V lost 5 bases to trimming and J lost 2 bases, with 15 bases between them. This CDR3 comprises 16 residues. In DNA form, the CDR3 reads TGTGCCAGCTCAACGAGACTGGGGGTAAACACCGGGGAGCTGTTTTTT. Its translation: CASSTRLGVNTGELFF.

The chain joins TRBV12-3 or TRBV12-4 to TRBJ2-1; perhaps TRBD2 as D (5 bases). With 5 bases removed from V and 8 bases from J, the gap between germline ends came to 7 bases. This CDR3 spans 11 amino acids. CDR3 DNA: TGTGCCAGCAGTCCCGGGGATGAGCAGTTCTTC. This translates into CASSPGDEQFF.

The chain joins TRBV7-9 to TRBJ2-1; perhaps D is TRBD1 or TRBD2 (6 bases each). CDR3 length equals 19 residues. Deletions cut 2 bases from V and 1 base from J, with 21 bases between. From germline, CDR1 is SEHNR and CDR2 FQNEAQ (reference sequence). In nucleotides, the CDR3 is TGTGCCAGCAGCTTAAATGCCGGCCTCGAGGGGGGATCCTACAATGAGCAGTTCTTC. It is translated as CASSLNAGLEGGSYNEQFF.

The CDR3 loop reads CASSLDKNTEAFF. CDR3 nucleotide sequence: TGCGCCAGCAGCTTGGACAAGAACACTGAAGCTTTCTTT. The genes are TRBV5-1 and TRBJ1-1, with D uncertain. Trimming removed 0 bases from V and 1 base from J, with 4 bases in between. The CDR3 is made up of 13 amino acids. Germline V gene lookup returns CDR1 SGHRS and CDR2 YFSETQ.

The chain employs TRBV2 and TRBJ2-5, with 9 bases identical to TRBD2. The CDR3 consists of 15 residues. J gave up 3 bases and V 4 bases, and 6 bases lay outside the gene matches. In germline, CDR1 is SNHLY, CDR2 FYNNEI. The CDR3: CASSGIAGDEETQYF. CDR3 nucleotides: TGTGCCAGCAGTGGAATAGCGGGAGATGAAGAGACCCAGTACTTC.

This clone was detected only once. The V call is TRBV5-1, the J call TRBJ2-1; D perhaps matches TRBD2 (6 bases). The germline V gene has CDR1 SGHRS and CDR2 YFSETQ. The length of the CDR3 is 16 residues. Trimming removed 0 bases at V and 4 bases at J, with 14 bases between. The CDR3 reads CASSLEVTGEYNEQFF. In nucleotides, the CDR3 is TGCGCCAGCAGCTTGGAGGTGACGGGGGAATACAATGAGCAGTTCTTC.

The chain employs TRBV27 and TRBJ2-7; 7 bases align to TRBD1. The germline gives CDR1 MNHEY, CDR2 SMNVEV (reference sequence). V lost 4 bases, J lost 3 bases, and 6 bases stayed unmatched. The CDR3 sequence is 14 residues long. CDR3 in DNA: TGTGCCAGCAGTTCCTTGACAGGGAGCTACGAGCAGTACTTC. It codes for CASSSLTGSYEQYF.

The CDR3 region has the DNA TGTGCCAGCAGCCCAACAGGGGGCGAAACAGATACGCAGTATTTT. This gives the protein CASSPTGGETDTQYF. The J gene is TRBJ2-3, the V gene TRBV3-1 (or the pseudogene TRBV3-2), with 9 bases aligning to TRBD1. The CDR3 extends over 15 amino acids. The ends lost 4 bases at V and 3 bases at J; junction bases unmatched: 5. Per germline, CDR1 LGHDT and CDR2 YNNKEL (reference sequence).

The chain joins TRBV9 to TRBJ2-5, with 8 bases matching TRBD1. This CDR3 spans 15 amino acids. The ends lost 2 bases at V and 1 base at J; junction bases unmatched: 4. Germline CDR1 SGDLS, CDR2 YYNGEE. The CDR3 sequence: CASSVGTGLQETQYF. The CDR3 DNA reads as TGTGCCAGCAGCGTGGGGACAGGTCTCCAAGAGACCCAGTACTTC.

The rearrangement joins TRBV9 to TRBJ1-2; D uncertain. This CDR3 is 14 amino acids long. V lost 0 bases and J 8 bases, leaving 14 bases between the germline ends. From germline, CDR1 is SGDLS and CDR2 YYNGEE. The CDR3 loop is CASSVGLEVRGYTF. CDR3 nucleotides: TGTGCCAGCAGCGTAGGTCTCGAAGTTCGGGGCTACACCTTC.

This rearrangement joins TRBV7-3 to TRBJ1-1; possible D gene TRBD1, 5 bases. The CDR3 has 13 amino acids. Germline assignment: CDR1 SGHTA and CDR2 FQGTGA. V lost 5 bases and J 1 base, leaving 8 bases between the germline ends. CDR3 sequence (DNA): TGTGCCAGCAGCGGACAATCGAACACTGAAGCTTTCTTT. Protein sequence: CASSGQSNTEAFF.

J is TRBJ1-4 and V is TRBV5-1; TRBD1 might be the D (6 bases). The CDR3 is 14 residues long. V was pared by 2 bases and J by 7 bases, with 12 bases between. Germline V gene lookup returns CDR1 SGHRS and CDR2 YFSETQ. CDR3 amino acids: CASSFTPTGEKLFF. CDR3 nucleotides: TGCGCCAGCAGCTTCACCCCGACAGGTGAAAAACTGTTTTTT.

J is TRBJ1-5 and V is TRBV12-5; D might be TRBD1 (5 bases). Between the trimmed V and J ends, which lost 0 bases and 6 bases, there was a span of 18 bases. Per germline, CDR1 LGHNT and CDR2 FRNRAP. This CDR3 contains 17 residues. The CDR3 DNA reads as TGTGCTAGTGGTTTGGTACCGGGGAATAGGGGCGGTCAGCCCCAGCATTTT. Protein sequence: CASGLVPGNRGGQPQHF.

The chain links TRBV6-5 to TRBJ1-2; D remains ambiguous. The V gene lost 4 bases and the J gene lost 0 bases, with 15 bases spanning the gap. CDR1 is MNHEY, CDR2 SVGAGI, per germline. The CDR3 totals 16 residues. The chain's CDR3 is CASSSNLWGANYGYTF. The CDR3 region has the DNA TGTGCCAGCAGTTCTAATCTGTGGGGAGCTAACTATGGCTACACCTTC.

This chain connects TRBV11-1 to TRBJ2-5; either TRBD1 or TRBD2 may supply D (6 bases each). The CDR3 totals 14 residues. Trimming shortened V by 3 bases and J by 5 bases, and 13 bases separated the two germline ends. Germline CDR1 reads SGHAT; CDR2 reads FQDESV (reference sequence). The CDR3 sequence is CASSFYGGGETQYF. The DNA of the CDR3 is TGTGCCAGCAGCTTCTACGGGGGCGGGGAGACCCAGTACTTC. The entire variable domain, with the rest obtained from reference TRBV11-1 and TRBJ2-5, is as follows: EAEVAQSPRYKITEKSQAVAFWCDPISGHATLYWYRQILGQGPELLVQFQDESVVDDSQLPKDRFSAERLKGVDSTLKIQPAELGDSAMYLCASSFYGGGETQYFGPGTRLLVL.

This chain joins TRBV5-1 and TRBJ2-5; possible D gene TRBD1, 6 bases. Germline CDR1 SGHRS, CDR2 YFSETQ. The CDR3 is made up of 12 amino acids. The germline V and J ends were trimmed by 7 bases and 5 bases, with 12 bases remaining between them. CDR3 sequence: CASRQDIETQYF. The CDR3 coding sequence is TGCGCCAGCCGACAGGACATTGAGACCCAGTACTTC.

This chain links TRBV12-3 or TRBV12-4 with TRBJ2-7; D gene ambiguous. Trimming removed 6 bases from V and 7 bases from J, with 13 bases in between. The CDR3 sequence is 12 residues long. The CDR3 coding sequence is TGTGCCAGCAGCGGTCCGGACGGGGAGCAGTACTTC. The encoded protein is CASSGPDGEQYF.

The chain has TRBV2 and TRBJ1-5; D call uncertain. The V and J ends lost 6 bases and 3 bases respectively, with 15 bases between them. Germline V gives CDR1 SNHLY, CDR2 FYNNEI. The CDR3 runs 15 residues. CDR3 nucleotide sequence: TGTGCCAGCAGAGCGAATCCGCCGATCAATCAGCCCCAGCATTTT. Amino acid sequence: CASRANPPINQPQHF.

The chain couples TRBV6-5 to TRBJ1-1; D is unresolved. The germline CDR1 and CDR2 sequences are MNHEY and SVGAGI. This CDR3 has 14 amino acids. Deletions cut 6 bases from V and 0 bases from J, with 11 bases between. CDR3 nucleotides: TGTGCCAGCAGCCGTGGAGGTCTGAACACTGAAGCTTTCTTT. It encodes CASSRGGLNTEAFF.